These T cell receptor beta chains were read from a single sample in a study of T-cell reconstitution after alpha-beta-depleted transplantation in children. TCRdb re-called the PCR reads with MiXCR, one entry per CDR3 protein. The sample has hundreds of thousands of distinct CDR3 sequences, around 14% seen once; the top ten hold 0.79%. Source: PBMCs, taken before TCRalphabeta/CD19-depleted stem cell transplant. The receptor source for this set is a girl aged 2-10 years with congenital amegakaryocytic thrombocytopenia, due to receive a stem cell transplant. Both conserved end residues are part of each CDR3. The order of the fields is J gene, clone size, V gene, D gene, CDR3 DNA, CDR3 protein. D genes are given only for firm matches. Expanded clones get a size class; other rows say once, few or many, or leave the size out.

>TRBJ2-5|NA|TRBV6-5|TRBD2
TGTGCCAGCAGTCACCTGGTTTCCGGGAGGGGTGAGACCCAGTACTTC
CASSHLVSGRGETQYF
>TRBJ1-2|many|TRBV20-1|TRBD1
TGCAGAGCCGGGACAGGGGGCCGCTATGGCTACACCTTC
CRAGTGGRYGYTF
>TRBJ2-3|many|TRBV12-3/TRBV12-4|NA
TGTGCCAGCAGTTCAGAGTCGGCCCGAGATACGCAGTATTTT
CASSSESARDTQYF
>TRBJ2-3|few|TRBV27|TRBD2
TGTGCCAGCAGTTCGATAATAGCGGGAGATGGGACTAGCACAGATACGCAGTATTTT
CASSSIIAGDGTSTDTQYF
>TRBJ2-1|many|TRBV10-3|NA
TGTGCCATCAGAGGCAGCATGGTCAATGAGCAGTTCTTC
CAIRGSMVNEQFF
>TRBJ2-7|NA|TRBV28|NA
TGTGCCACCACACAGCCGTCCTACGAGCAGTACTTC
CATTQPSYEQYF
>TRBJ1-4|NA|TRBV16|NA
TGTGCCAGCAGCCAATCTATGGGCAATGAAAAACTGTTTTTT
CASSQSMGNEKLFF
>TRBJ1-1|many|TRBV7-2|NA
TGTGCCAGCAGCTTAAGTGGGGGGGGCACTGAAGCTTTCTTT
CASSLSGGGTEAFF
>TRBJ1-2|few|TRBV3-1|NA
TGTGCCAGCAGGGAGGGGCGGGAAAGAGGCTACACCTTC
CASREGRERGYTF
>TRBJ2-7|few|TRBV27|NA
TGTGCCAGCAGCACCTCGAGAAGCCACGAGCAGTACTTC
CASSTSRSHEQYF
>TRBJ2-5|few|TRBV10-3|NA
TGTGCCATCAGTGAGGGACGGCAAGAGACCCAGTACTTC
CAISEGRQETQYF
>TRBJ2-7|few|TRBV4-1|NA
TGCGCCAGCAGCCAAGATTCGGGGCGACCTTACGAGCAGTACTTC
CASSQDSGRPYEQYF
>TRBJ2-1|many|TRBV18|TRBD2
TGTGCCAGCTCACGTGGGACTAGCGGTTCCTACAATGAGCAGTTCTTC
CASSRGTSGSYNEQFF
>TRBJ1-5|many|TRBV12-3/TRBV12-4|NA
TGTGCCAGCAGTTTCGGCAGGAGGCAGCCCCAGCATTTT
CASSFGRRQPQHF
>TRBJ2-3|many|TRBV5-1|NA
TGCGCCAGCGGCGGACGGTACACAGATACGCAGTATTTT
CASGGRYTDTQYF
>TRBJ2-1|few|TRBV2|TRBD1
TGTGCCAGCAGTGATTCCGGGACAGGGGTCCGGAATGAGCAGTTCTTC
CASSDSGTGVRNEQFF
>TRBJ2-1|NA|TRBV12-5|TRBD2
TGTGCCTCCACCCATTTATTTGGGATACTAGCGGGAAACAATGAGCAGTTCTTC
CASTHLFGILAGNNEQFF
>TRBJ1-2|many|TRBV11-1|NA
TGTGCCAGCAGTTTTGGGCCCTATGGCTACACCTTC
CASSFGPYGYTF
>TRBJ2-2|many|TRBV11-2|NA
TGTGCCAGCAGCTTTGACAGGCCCACCGGGGAGCTGTTTTTT
CASSFDRPTGELFF
>TRBJ2-2|NA|TRBV19|NA
TGTGCCAGTAGTATGCAGGGGGGCTCTTCCGGGGAGCTGTTTTTT
CASSMQGGSSGELFF
>TRBJ2-7|many|TRBV11-2|NA
TGTGCCAGCAGCTTAGATCGCTTGAGCTCCTACGAGCAGTACTTC
CASSLDRLSSYEQYF
>TRBJ2-1|many|TRBV20-1|TRBD2
TGCAGTGCTGTCACTAGCGGCTCCTACAATGAGCAGTTCTTC
CSAVTSGSYNEQFF
>TRBJ2-4|NA|TRBV5-1|TRBD1
TGCGCCAGCAGCTTAATACAGGGGGCCAAAAACATTCAGTACTTC
CASSLIQGAKNIQYF
>TRBJ2-7|many|TRBV12-3/TRBV12-4|NA
TGTGCCAGCAGTTTCGACGGGTACGAGCAGTACTTC
CASSFDGYEQYF
>TRBJ2-7|NA|TRBV5-1|NA
TGCGCCAGCAGCCCCGGACAGCTCACCTCCTACGAGCAGTACTTC
CASSPGQLTSYEQYF
>TRBJ1-2|few|TRBV3-1|NA
TGTGCCAGCAGCCAAGATCGAGGCTATAACTATGGCTACACCTTC
CASSQDRGYNYGYTF
>TRBJ2-2|many|TRBV6-5|TRBD2
TGTGCCAGCAGTTTGGGGACTAGCGGTTTCACCGGGGAGCTGTTTTTT
CASSLGTSGFTGELFF
>TRBJ2-2|few|TRBV20-1|NA
TGCAGTGCTAGACCCCTGTTTTGGGACACCGGGGAGCTGTTTTTT
CSARPLFWDTGELFF
>TRBJ2-5|NA|TRBV6-2/TRBV6-3|NA
TGTGCCAGCAGTTACGTAGGGGTCGAGGAGACCCAGTACTTC
CASSYVGVEETQYF
>TRBJ2-1|NA|TRBV5-1|NA
TGCGCCAGCAGCTGGCAGGGCGGCGACTCCTACAATGAGCAGTTCTTC
CASSWQGGDSYNEQFF
>TRBJ2-3|few|TRBV10-3|NA
TGTGCCATCAGGACAGGGGACTACACAGATACGCAGTATTTT
CAIRTGDYTDTQYF
>TRBJ2-3|many|TRBV20-1|TRBD2
TGCAGTGCTCCAAAAACCCAACTAGCGGGAGATACGCAGTATTTT
CSAPKTQLAGDTQYF
>TRBJ2-3|many|TRBV20-1|TRBD1
TGCAGTGCTGGGACAGTTTCGCCAGATACGCAGTATTTT
CSAGTVSPDTQYF
>TRBJ2-5|NA|TRBV12-3/TRBV12-4|TRBD2
TGTGCCAGCAGTTTAGCGCTAGCGGGAGCCAAGGTAGAGACCCAGTACTTC
CASSLALAGAKVETQYF
>TRBJ2-1|many|TRBV20-1|NA
TGCAGTGCTGTTTTAGCGGCTTACTCCTACAATGAGCAGTTCTTC
CSAVLAAYSYNEQFF
>TRBJ1-2|NA|TRBV15|NA
TGTGCCACCAGCAGAGCGGACCGGGACAACGTCTTC
CATSRADRDNVF
>TRBJ2-1|many|TRBV10-2|TRBD2
TGCGCCAGCACCCAAGGGAGGGAACTGCGCGATGAGCAGTTCTTC
CASTQGRELRDEQFF
>TRBJ2-3|many|TRBV6-5|NA
TGTGCCAGCAGTTCCCCCCCAGGCCATTTGACAGATACGCAGTATTTT
CASSSPPGHLTDTQYF
>TRBJ1-4|many|TRBV5-1|TRBD1
TGCGCCAGCAGCTTGGCGGGACAGGTTAATGAAAAACTGTTTTTT
CASSLAGQVNEKLFF
>TRBJ2-7|few|TRBV7-9|TRBD1
TGTGCCAGCAGCCCGACAGGGTTCTACGAGCAGTACTTC
CASSPTGFYEQYF
>TRBJ2-7|few|TRBV5-1|NA
TGCGCCAGCAGCTTGGTCCGAGGGTCCGCGTTCCAGACCTACGAGCAGTACTTC
CASSLVRGSAFQTYEQYF
>TRBJ2-1|few|TRBV5-1|TRBD2
TGCGCCAGCAGCTTACTACCGGGACTAGCGAACAATGAGCAGTTCTTC
CASSLLPGLANNEQFF
>TRBJ1-1|NA|TRBV10-3|NA
TGTGCCATCAGTGAGTCGGAGGGTTGGAGAGCTTTCTTT
CAISESEGWRAFF
>TRBJ2-7|many|TRBV20-1|NA
TGCAGTGCGCAAAGGGCGGGCCAAGACGAGCAGTACTTC
CSAQRAGQDEQYF
>TRBJ2-3|few|TRBV15|NA
TGTGCCACCAGCGGAGGACTTGCGACAGATACGCAGTATTTT
CATSGGLATDTQYF
>TRBJ2-1|many|TRBV25-1|NA
TGTGCCAGCAGTGAGTACAGGGAGGGCCCTTTGTTCTTC
CASSEYREGPLFF
>TRBJ2-6|few|TRBV20-1|NA
TGCAGTGCGTGGGCCCAGGGACTTAACGTCCTGACTTTC
CSAWAQGLNVLTF
>TRBJ2-1|many|TRBV10-3|TRBD1
TGTGCCATCAGTCCCGGGACAGGGATCCACAATGAGCAGTTCTTC
CAISPGTGIHNEQFF
>TRBJ2-1|few|TRBV5-1|TRBD1
TGCGCCAGCAGCGCAACCGGGACAGGGATTGATGAGCAGTTCTTC
CASSATGTGIDEQFF
>TRBJ2-3|many|TRBV7-3|NA
TGTGCCAGCAGCTTAAATGATATGTGGGGCACAGATACGCAGTATTTT
CASSLNDMWGTDTQYF
>TRBJ2-1|many|TRBV20-1|TRBD2
TGCAGTGCTATGGGGACTAGCGGGAGGAACAATGAGCAGTTCTTC
CSAMGTSGRNNEQFF